The 31 T cell receptor beta chains given below trace back to one sample, sequenced in a study of control samples from healthy donors and cancer patients. The assay was immunoSEQ multiplex PCR, and TCRdb's table has in-frame clones only and misses some. The profile covers about 85,000 clones, with about nine tenths appearing a single time and 4.5% to 7% taken by the ten largest. Material: blood. The receptors shown here come from a man in his forties or fifties in good health.

The rearrangement joins TRBV6-6 to TRBJ1-6; 7 bases agree with TRBD1. The CDR3 length is 15 residues. The V gene's germline CDR1 is MNHNY and CDR2 SVGAGI (reference sequence). Losses at the gene ends were 2 bases for V and 7 bases for J; bases not matched to a gene: 5. The CDR3 region is CASSYRGRLNSPLHF. CDR3 bases: TGTGCCAGCAGTTACAGGGGGCGCTTAAATTCACCCCTCCACTTT.

This chain joins TRBV2 and TRBJ1-4, with D possibly TRBD1 on 6 matching bases. V was shortened by 0 bases and J by 8 bases, with 19 bases between the two germline ends. CDR1 is SNHLY, CDR2 FYNNEI, per germline. The CDR3 extends over 17 amino acids. The CDR3 protein is CASSEALPGGVGEKLFF. CDR3 in DNA: TGTGCCAGCAGTGAAGCGCTTCCTGGGGGCGTCGGAGAAAAACTGTTTTTT.

The gene calls are TRBV4-2 and TRBJ2-5; D gene unclear. This CDR3 has 15 residues. Germline V gene sequence: CDR1 LGHNA, CDR2 YNFKEQ. V was clipped by 0 bases and J by 3 bases, with 11 bases between them. The CDR3, as DNA: TGTGCCAGCAGCCAAGATCTACCCCCTAAAGAGACCCAGTACTTC. This gives the protein CASSQDLPPKETQYF.

The chain joins TRBV5-4 to TRBJ2-5, with D unclear. Germline CDR1 is SGHNT and CDR2 is YYREEE (reference sequence). CDR3 length: 13 residues. Trimming removed 0 bases from V and 5 bases from J, with 8 bases in between. The CDR3 sequence is CASSLGPLETQYF. The CDR3 DNA follows: TGTGCCAGCAGCTTGGGTCCGCTGGAGACCCAGTACTTC.

The chain combines TRBV11-3 with TRBJ2-7; no clear D gene. V was clipped by 2 bases and J by 1 base, with 3 bases between them. The CDR3 is made up of 12 amino acids. CDR1 is SGHNT and CDR2 is YENEEA in the germline V gene. Here the CDR3 reads CASSLKSYEQYF. The CDR3 nucleotides are TGTGCCAGCAGCTTAAAATCCTACGAGCAGTACTTC. Full variable domain (outside the CDR3, taken from reference TRBV11-3 and TRBJ2-7): EAGVVQSPRYKIIEKKQPVAFWCNPISGHNTLYWYLQNLGQGPELLIRYENEEAVDDSQLPKDRFSAERLKGVDSTLKIQPAELGDSAVYLCASSLKSYEQYFGPGTRLTVT.

V is TRBV15 and J is TRBJ2-5; D remains unclear. CDR3 length: 15 residues. Trimming took 0 bases from V and 1 from J, leaving 9 bases between them. Germline CDR1 LNHNV, CDR2 YYDKDF (reference sequence). This CDR3 is CATSRDRAVQETQYF. The CDR3 DNA is TGTGCCACCAGCAGAGATCGGGCAGTCCAAGAGACCCAGTACTTC.

The V and J genes are TRBV10-3 and TRBJ2-5; tentatively, D is TRBD1 or TRBD2 (6 bases each). Trimming pared 6 bases from V and 5 bases from J, leaving 10 bases between. CDR1 ENHRY and CDR2 SYGVKD come from the germline V gene. The CDR3 loop spans 12 amino acids. CDR3 nucleotides: TGTGCCATCAGCGGAGGGGGGGAGACCCAGTACTTC. As protein: CAISGGGETQYF.

This chain links TRBV6-6 with TRBJ1-5; 10 nucleotides align to TRBD1. Germline loops: CDR1 MNHNY, CDR2 SVGAGI (reference sequence). The length of the CDR3 is 17 residues. Trimming at V came to 5 bases and at J to 6 bases, leaving 13 bases not matched to a gene. The CDR3 DNA reads TGTGCCAGCAGTCAGGGACAGGGGTTGTTTTGGGTTCAGCCCCAGCATTTT. This encodes CASSQGQGLFWVQPQHF.

This clone was seen more than once but under ten times. The gene calls are TRBV6-5 and TRBJ1-1, with D unresolved. The CDR3 is made up of 13 amino acids. Germline CDR1 MNHEY, CDR2 SVGAGI. V lost 8 bases and J 0 bases, leaving 10 bases between the germline ends. The CDR3 sequence is CASPRVLNTEAFF. CDR3 DNA: TGTGCCAGCCCCCGGGTCCTGAACACTGAAGCTTTCTTT.

The genes are TRBV30 and TRBJ1-4; D is undetermined. This CDR3 has 15 residues. V was shortened by 0 bases and J by 7 bases, with 15 bases between the two germline ends. Germline V gene data show CDR1 as GTSNPN and CDR2 as SVGIG (reference sequence). This CDR3 reads CAWSVKAFGPEKLFF. DNA for the CDR3: TGTGCCTGGAGTGTAAAAGCTTTTGGGCCTGAAAAACTGTTTTTT.

J is TRBJ1-6 and V is TRBV5-1, with 7 bases identical to TRBD1. Germline V gene sequence: CDR1 SGHRS, CDR2 YFSETQ. This CDR3 region has 15 residues. V gave up 4 bases and J gave up 7 bases; unmatched junction bases: 8. This chain's CDR3 is CASSPEGARNSPLHF. The CDR3 nucleotides are TGCGCCAGCAGCCCGGAGGGGGCTCGCAATTCACCCCTCCACTTT. The complete variable domain, with remaining parts taken from reference TRBV5-1 and TRBJ1-6, reads KAGVTQTPRYLIKTRGQQVTLSCSPISGHRSVSWYQQTPGQGLQFLFEYFSETQRNKGNFPGRFSGRQFSNSRSEMNVSTLELGDSALYLCASSPEGARNSPLHFGNGTRLTVT.

The rearrangement joins TRBV3-1 (or the pseudogene TRBV3-2) to TRBJ1-1; D not resolved. Germline CDR1 LGHDT, CDR2 YNNKEL (reference sequence). The CDR3 covers 15 residues. The V end lost 4 bases, the J end lost 1 base, and 13 bases lay between the germline ends. This chain's CDR3 is CASSLRTGGNTEAFF. For the CDR3, the DNA is TGTGCCAGCAGCCTCAGAACGGGAGGGAACACTGAAGCTTTCTTT.

This clone showed up just once. The chain combines TRBV11-2 with TRBJ2-5; tentatively, D is TRBD1 (6 bases). V lost 1 base, J lost 5 bases, and 8 bases lay in between. This CDR3 region has 13 residues. Germline values: CDR1 SGHAT, CDR2 FQNNGV. The CDR3, as DNA: TGTGCCAGCAGCTTAGTGGGGGCTGAGACCCAGTACTTC. Residues: CASSLVGAETQYF.

The V and J genes are TRBV6-5 and TRBJ1-2; no reliable D call. The V gene lost 6 bases and the J gene lost 3 bases, with 14 bases spanning the gap. Germline V gene lookup returns CDR1 MNHEY and CDR2 SVGAGI. The CDR3 is made up of 14 amino acids. In DNA form, the CDR3 reads TGTGCCAGCAGGTACAGTCTGAATGACTATGGCTACACCTTC. Its protein is CASRYSLNDYGYTF.

This chain joins TRBV4-1 and TRBJ2-7; 7 positions match TRBD2. The CDR3 is 18 amino acids. CDR1 and CDR2 (germline): MGHRA, YSYEKL. The ends lost 1 base at V and 3 bases at J; junction bases unmatched: 15. The CDR3 region has the DNA TGCGCCAGCAGCCAAGCCCCTATTCGCAGCGGGGCCGTCTACGAGCAGTACTTC. Encoded protein: CASSQAPIRSGAVYEQYF.

The CDR3 reads CASSVADQPNWRGYTF. Written as DNA, the CDR3 is TGTGCCAGCAGCGTAGCCGACCAACCTAACTGGAGGGGCTACACCTTC. The J gene is TRBJ1-2, the V gene TRBV9; no clear D. The germline V and J ends were trimmed by 0 bases and 8 bases, with 20 bases remaining between them. This CDR3 contains 16 residues. Germline-derived CDR1 and CDR2 are SGDLS and YYNGEE.

This chain joins TRBV28 and TRBJ1-1, with 8 positions matching TRBD1. CDR1 and CDR2 from the germline V gene are MDHEN and SYDVKM. The junction had 7 bases not matched to a gene; V was cut back by 5 bases and J by 2 bases. The CDR3 is made up of 15 amino acids. The chain's CDR3 is CASSPAGQANTEAFF. For the CDR3, the DNA is TGTGCCAGCAGTCCCGCGGGACAGGCAAACACTGAAGCTTTCTTT.

V and J are TRBV27 and TRBJ2-2, with TRBD1 identical over 11 bases. The CDR3 contains 21 residues. V shed 5 bases, J shed 3 bases, and the junction held 20 bases outside the gene matches. Germline CDR1 and CDR2: MNHEY and SMNVEV (reference sequence). CDR3 in amino acids: CASSPRWDRGIIGVDTGELFF. The CDR3 DNA follows: TGTGCCAGCAGTCCGCGCTGGGACAGGGGGATCATCGGGGTGGACACCGGGGAGCTGTTTTTT.

A single count supports this clone. The rearrangement joins TRBV3-1 (or the pseudogene TRBV3-2) to TRBJ2-7, with 9 bases identical to TRBD1. The CDR3 sequence is 15 residues long. Looked up from germline, CDR1 is LGHDT and CDR2 is YNNKEL (reference sequence). Trimming took 0 bases from V and 5 from J; bases not matched to a gene: 5. The CDR3, as DNA: TGTGCCAGCAGCCAAGATTTCGGACAGGGGAACGAGCAGTACTTC. This encodes CASSQDFGQGNEQYF.

The J gene is TRBJ2-1, the V gene TRBV6-1; D is perhaps TRBD1 or TRBD2 (5 bases each). CDR1 and CDR2 (germline): MNHNS, SASEGT. The CDR3 extends over 15 amino acids. Trimming stripped 2 bases from V and 5 bases from J, with 13 bases between. This CDR3 is CASSESVGTHNEQFF. CDR3 DNA: TGTGCCAGCAGTGAAAGTGTTGGGACCCACAATGAGCAGTTCTTC.

The chain combines TRBV10-3 with TRBJ2-3, with TRBD2 identical over 7 bases. Germline V gene sequence: CDR1 ENHRY, CDR2 SYGVKD. The CDR3 runs to 15 residues. The J segment lost 1 base and the V segment lost 6 bases, leaving 7 bases of the junction unmatched. The CDR3 is CAIRGGTSGTDTQYF. The CDR3, as DNA: TGTGCCATCAGGGGGGGAACTAGCGGCACAGATACGCAGTATTTT.

The V gene is TRBV10-1, the J gene TRBJ2-1, with 9 bases identical to TRBD1. CDR3 size: 20 residues. In germline, CDR1 is WNHNN, CDR2 SYGVQD (reference sequence). The trim removed 5 bases at V and 9 bases at J, leaving 26 bases unmatched. CDR3: CASSKGQGSGYRGTIAEQFF. The CDR3 nucleotides read TGCGCCAGCAGTAAGGGACAGGGAAGTGGGTATCGGGGTACAATCGCTGAGCAGTTCTTC.

The CDR3 DNA reads as TGCGCCAGCAGCTTGGCCCTGGGGACAGCTAACTATGGCTACACCTTC. This sequence encodes CASSLALGTANYGYTF. The chain recombines TRBV5-1 with TRBJ1-2, with 7 bases lining up with TRBD1. This CDR3 is 16 amino acids long. Germline V gene data show CDR1 as SGHRS and CDR2 as YFSETQ. The V and J ends lost 0 bases and 0 bases, in that order; junction bases with no gene match: 5.

The V call is TRBV6-5, the J call TRBJ2-6; D gene unclear. Deletions cut 3 bases from V and 0 bases from J, with 9 bases between. The V gene's germline CDR1 is MNHEY and CDR2 SVGAGI. CDR3 size: 16 residues. DNA for the CDR3: TGTGCCAGCAGTTATGGCATCATCTCTGGGGCCAACGTCCTGACTTTC. Protein: CASSYGIISGANVLTF.

The chain joins TRBV25-1 to TRBJ2-5; 10 nucleotides agree with TRBD2. Trimming took 4 bases from V and 5 from J; bases not matched to a gene: 10. The CDR3 covers 16 residues. Per germline, CDR1 MGHDK and CDR2 SYGVNS. The CDR3, as DNA: TGTGCCAGCAGTGGCCAACTAGCGGGGATGGAGGAGACCCAGTACTTC. Protein sequence: CASSGQLAGMEETQYF.

J is TRBJ1-5 and V is TRBV19, with 9 nucleotides matching TRBD1. Germline-derived CDR1 and CDR2 are LNHDA and SQIVND (reference sequence). CDR3 size: 15 residues. J lost 2 bases, V lost 5 bases, and 4 bases had no gene match. Here the CDR3 reads CASSLQGAGNQPQHF. In DNA form, the CDR3 reads TGTGCCAGTAGTCTACAGGGGGCAGGCAATCAGCCCCAGCATTTT.

The CDR3 loop reads CASSPDQLSGNTIYF. In DNA, the CDR3 is TGTGCCAGCTCACCAGACCAGCTCTCTGGAAACACCATATATTTT. This sequence joins TRBV18 and TRBJ1-3, with D uncertain. The CDR3 covers 15 residues. V was clipped by 2 bases and J by 0 bases, with 8 bases between them. Germline V gene sequence: CDR1 KGHSH, CDR2 LQKENI.

The chain uses TRBV5-1 and TRBJ2-7, with a weak D call TRBD1 (5 bases). Trimming stripped 2 bases from V and 0 bases from J, with 9 bases between. The CDR3 runs to 14 residues. CDR1 and CDR2 (germline): SGHRS, YFSETQ. The CDR3 bases are TGCGCCAGCAGCTTAATGACAGACTCCTACGAGCAGTACTTC. It translates to CASSLMTDSYEQYF.

V is TRBV6-1 and J is TRBJ1-4, with D perhaps TRBD1 (6 bases). The germline V gene has CDR1 MNHNS and CDR2 SASEGT. There are 17 residues in the CDR3. Trimming shortened V by 2 bases and J by 3 bases, and 16 bases separated the two germline ends. In nucleotides, the CDR3 is TGTGCCAGCAGTGAAAGGGTAGGGGGACGGTCTAATGAAAAACTGTTTTTT. This translates into CASSERVGGRSNEKLFF.

V usage is TRBV30 and J usage is TRBJ1-3; the D is unclear. The CDR3 spans 14 residues. Trimming shortened V by 0 bases and J by 4 bases, and 10 bases separated the two germline ends. Germline assignment: CDR1 GTSNPN and CDR2 SVGIG (reference sequence). The CDR3 loop is CAWSVRGFGNTIYF. As DNA, the CDR3 is TGTGCCTGGAGTGTTCGAGGGTTCGGAAACACCATATATTTT.

This clone was seen just once. V is TRBV5-8 and J is TRBJ2-2; TRBD2 agrees at 12 bases. The V and J ends lost 4 bases and 5 bases, in that order; junction bases with no gene match: 6. There are 16 residues in the CDR3. CDR1 SGHTS and CDR2 YDEGEE come from the germline V gene. The chain's CDR3 is CASSRTSGAKTGELFF. The CDR3 region has the DNA TGTGCCAGCAGCCGGACTAGCGGGGCCAAGACCGGGGAGCTGTTTTTT.